These 4 T cell receptor beta chains share one sample of origin, sequenced in a study of blood T cell repertoires in COVID-19. Sequencing used immunoSEQ multiplex PCR; TCRdb keeps in-frame clones, though not all of them. The top ten hold approximately 7% of the sample, which has over 100,000 clones, under 90% seen once. The sequenced sample was peripheral blood. The receptors here all came from a woman aged 50 to 65 with acute or convalescent COVID-19.

The chain carries TRBV18 and TRBJ2-4; a possible D gene is TRBD1 (6 bases). V dropped 1 base and J dropped 0 bases, with 13 bases sitting between them. From germline, CDR1 is KGHSH and CDR2 LQKENI. CDR3 length: 17 amino acids. The chain's CDR3 is CASSPQGTGLAKNIQYF. The CDR3 coding sequence is TGTGCCAGCTCACCACAAGGTACAGGGCTAGCCAAAAACATTCAGTACTTC.

This clone was found a few times. This rearrangement joins TRBV18 to TRBJ1-3; D is ambiguous. In germline, CDR1 is KGHSH, CDR2 LQKENI. Trimming took 2 bases from V and 6 from J, leaving 8 bases between them. This CDR3 region has 13 residues. CDR3 protein: CASSPYGENTIYF. The CDR3, as DNA: TGTGCCAGCTCACCATATGGAGAAAACACCATATATTTT.

CDR3 DNA: TGTGCCAGCAGTGAAACGGGGGGGCACACTGAAGCTTTCTTT. Residues: CASSETGGHTEAFF. The rearrangement links TRBV6-1 to TRBJ1-1, with D maybe TRBD1 (6 bases). The CDR3 has 14 residues. CDR1 is MNHNS and CDR2 is SASEGT in the germline V gene. The V and J ends lost 2 bases and 3 bases respectively, with 10 bases between them.

A few counts support this clone. This chain uses TRBV7-8 with TRBJ2-6; maybe TRBD2 (6 bases). The CDR3 spans 18 residues. V was trimmed by 7 bases and J by 1 base, leaving 20 bases between them. CDR1 is SGHVS, CDR2 FQNEAQ, per germline. This CDR3 is CASTRTSGDLSGANVLTF. The CDR3 nucleotides read TGTGCCAGCACCCGGACGTCGGGGGACTTATCTGGGGCCAACGTCCTGACTTTC.